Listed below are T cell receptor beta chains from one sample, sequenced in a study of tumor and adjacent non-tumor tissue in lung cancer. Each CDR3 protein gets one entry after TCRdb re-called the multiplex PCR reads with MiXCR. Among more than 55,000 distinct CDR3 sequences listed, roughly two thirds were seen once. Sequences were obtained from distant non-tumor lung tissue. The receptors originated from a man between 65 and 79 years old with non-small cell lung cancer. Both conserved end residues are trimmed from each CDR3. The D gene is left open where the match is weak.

cdr3_aa: ASSSMGQGFSYEQY
v_call: TRBV28
d_call: TRBD1
j_call: TRBJ2-7

cdr3_aa: ACILRGNQPQH
v_call: TRBV12-3/TRBV12-4
d_call: .
j_call: TRBJ1-5

cdr3_aa: ASSSWDGQETRY
v_call: TRBV11-2
d_call: .
j_call: TRBJ2-5

cdr3_aa: ASSQDQRGPTSNQPQH
v_call: TRBV4-1
d_call: .
j_call: TRBJ1-5

cdr3_aa: ATRGENEQF
v_call: TRBV28
d_call: .
j_call: TRBJ2-1

cdr3_aa: AWSVGAPTAYEQY
v_call: TRBV30
d_call: .
j_call: TRBJ2-7

cdr3_aa: ASSKGQGARGNQPQH
v_call: TRBV6-2/TRBV6-3
d_call: TRBD1
j_call: TRBJ1-5

cdr3_aa: ASCLAMESMNGYT
v_call: TRBV7-9
d_call: .
j_call: TRBJ1-2

cdr3_aa: VSSPAGHLKNIQY
v_call: TRBV14
d_call: TRBD2
j_call: TRBJ2-4

cdr3_aa: ASSYSRVSEGGTYEQY
v_call: TRBV6-2/TRBV6-3
d_call: .
j_call: TRBJ2-7

cdr3_aa: ASSQERQGTKY
v_call: TRBV11-2
d_call: .
j_call: TRBJ2-5

cdr3_aa: ATSRDGDYEQY
v_call: TRBV15
d_call: .
j_call: TRBJ2-7

cdr3_aa: AGRPDSPRYT
v_call: TRBV11-1
d_call: .
j_call: TRBJ1-2

cdr3_aa: ARSSPPGTSRRPYTGELF
v_call: TRBV7-9
d_call: TRBD2
j_call: TRBJ2-2

cdr3_aa: ASSFLAGGPETQY
v_call: TRBV12-3/TRBV12-4
d_call: TRBD2
j_call: TRBJ2-5

cdr3_aa: ASSLGGAGTFSGANVLT
v_call: TRBV7-9
d_call: .
j_call: TRBJ2-6

cdr3_aa: ASTSRGLPGF
v_call: TRBV11-2
d_call: TRBD1
j_call: TRBJ2-1

cdr3_aa: ATDSGAGERPQH
v_call: TRBV10-3
d_call: .
j_call: TRBJ1-5

cdr3_aa: AISESLAHGYV
v_call: TRBV10-3
d_call: .
j_call: TRBJ1-2

cdr3_aa: ATSDPTDSSTDTQY
v_call: TRBV24-1
d_call: .
j_call: TRBJ2-3

cdr3_aa: ASSRTGEIQY
v_call: TRBV28
d_call: .
j_call: TRBJ2-5

cdr3_aa: ASSHGLAGVIETQY
v_call: TRBV7-9
d_call: TRBD2
j_call: TRBJ2-5

cdr3_aa: ASSPVELGRNVTGELF
v_call: TRBV11-2
d_call: .
j_call: TRBJ2-2

cdr3_aa: ASPGQGALETQY
v_call: TRBV11-2
d_call: TRBD1
j_call: TRBJ2-5

cdr3_aa: AWSSRAIHTEAF
v_call: TRBV30
d_call: .
j_call: TRBJ1-1

cdr3_aa: ASRVDGQGPQY
v_call: TRBV5-4
d_call: TRBD1
j_call: TRBJ2-4

cdr3_aa: AGALYMAGYT
v_call: TRBV12-5
d_call: .
j_call: TRBJ1-2

cdr3_aa: ASSGSRDTEAF
v_call: TRBV6-5
d_call: .
j_call: TRBJ1-1

cdr3_aa: SARQGVSTRGLMGTDTEY
v_call: TRBV29-1
d_call: TRBD1
j_call: TRBJ2-3

cdr3_aa: ASSPAGATYREQY
v_call: TRBV11-2
d_call: .
j_call: TRBJ2-7

cdr3_aa: SASSANGKPF
v_call: TRBV29-1
d_call: .
j_call: TRBJ1-4

cdr3_aa: ARRRTSDEQF
v_call: TRBV6-1
d_call: .
j_call: TRBJ2-1

cdr3_aa: ASSPSIQGADGYT
v_call: TRBV7-9
d_call: TRBD1
j_call: TRBJ1-2

cdr3_aa: ASSPFGQGYNEQF
v_call: TRBV28
d_call: TRBD1
j_call: TRBJ2-1

cdr3_aa: SVLGLAASQETQY
v_call: TRBV29-1
d_call: TRBD2
j_call: TRBJ2-5

cdr3_aa: ASSPIRPTHETQY
v_call: TRBV6-5
d_call: .
j_call: TRBJ2-5

cdr3_aa: ASSQVRVEYGYT
v_call: TRBV4-1
d_call: .
j_call: TRBJ1-2

cdr3_aa: AGSLGDRDYKQY
v_call: TRBV11-2
d_call: .
j_call: TRBJ2-7

cdr3_aa: ASSDRVNSPLH
v_call: TRBV2
d_call: .
j_call: TRBJ1-6

cdr3_aa: ASSGQGAYEQY
v_call: TRBV9
d_call: TRBD1
j_call: TRBJ2-7

cdr3_aa: ASSTAGTVAYGQY
v_call: TRBV11-3
d_call: TRBD1
j_call: TRBJ2-7

cdr3_aa: ASSLRTGKDTQY
v_call: TRBV4-1
d_call: TRBD1
j_call: TRBJ2-3

cdr3_aa: ASSEGGLGGSNEQF
v_call: TRBV2
d_call: .
j_call: TRBJ2-1

cdr3_aa: VSSWGQYYEQY
v_call: TRBV6-5
d_call: TRBD1
j_call: TRBJ2-7

cdr3_aa: ASSFRLGLTDTQY
v_call: TRBV6-5
d_call: .
j_call: TRBJ2-3

cdr3_aa: ASSQEGLATDTQY
v_call: TRBV4-2
d_call: .
j_call: TRBJ2-3

cdr3_aa: ASSRLAGSYEQY
v_call: TRBV6-2/TRBV6-3
d_call: TRBD2
j_call: TRBJ2-7

cdr3_aa: ASSPGQLESTEAF
v_call: TRBV11-2
d_call: .
j_call: TRBJ1-1

cdr3_aa: ASSHPGITEAF
v_call: TRBV6-5
d_call: .
j_call: TRBJ1-1

cdr3_aa: AGTTQGEGANVLT
v_call: TRBV6-1
d_call: TRBD1
j_call: TRBJ2-6

cdr3_aa: SAPRHGQAAYEQY
v_call: TRBV20-1
d_call: TRBD1
j_call: TRBJ2-7